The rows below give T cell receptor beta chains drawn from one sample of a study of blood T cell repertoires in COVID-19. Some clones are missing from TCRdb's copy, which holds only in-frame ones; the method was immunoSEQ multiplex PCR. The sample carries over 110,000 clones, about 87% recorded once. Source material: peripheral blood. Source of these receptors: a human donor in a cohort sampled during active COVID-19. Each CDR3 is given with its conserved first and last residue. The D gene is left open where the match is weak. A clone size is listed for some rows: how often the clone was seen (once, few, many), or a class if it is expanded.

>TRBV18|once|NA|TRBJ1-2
CASSTMVGDFAYGYTF
TGTGCCAGCTCAACCATGGTCGGAGACTTCGCCTATGGCTACACCTTC
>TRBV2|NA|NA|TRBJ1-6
CASTAGSYNSPLHF
TGTGCCAGCACTGCCGGCTCCTATAATTCACCCCTCCACTTT
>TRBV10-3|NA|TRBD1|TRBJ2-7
CAISVPGQSYEQYF
TGTGCCATCAGTGTTCCGGGACAGTCGTACGAGCAGTACTTC
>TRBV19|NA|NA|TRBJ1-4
CASSIGGRHNEKLFF
TGTGCCAGTAGTATCGGGGGACGGCATAATGAAAAACTGTTTTTT
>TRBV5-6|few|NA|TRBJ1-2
CASSSQAHYGYTF
TGTGCCAGCAGCTCACAGGCCCACTATGGCTACACCTTC
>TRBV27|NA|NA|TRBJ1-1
CASSLWAMGSSEAFF
TGTGCCAGCAGTTTATGGGCGATGGGCTCCTCTGAAGCTTTCTTT
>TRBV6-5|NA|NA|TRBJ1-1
CASTLTGVETEAFF
TGTGCCAGCACTCTAACGGGGGTGGAGACTGAAGCTTTCTTT
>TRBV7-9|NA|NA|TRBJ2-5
CASSLAQGIVETQYF
TGTGCCAGCAGCTTAGCACAGGGTATCGTCGAGACCCAGTACTTC
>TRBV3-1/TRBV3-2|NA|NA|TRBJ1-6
CASRQDEGLGYNSPLHF
TGTGCCAGCAGGCAAGATGAGGGACTGGGATATAATTCACCCCTCCACTTT
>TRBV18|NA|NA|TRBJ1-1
CASSPFMHAAEMNTEAFF
TGTGCCAGCTCACCCTTTATGCATGCGGCAGAAATGAACACTGAAGCTTTCTTT
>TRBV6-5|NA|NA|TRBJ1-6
CASSLRGGRNSPLHF
TGTGCCAGCAGCTTAAGGGGGGGGCGGAATTCACCCCTCCACTTT
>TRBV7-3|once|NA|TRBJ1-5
CASSSDSNQPQHF
TGTGCCAGCAGTTCGGACAGTAATCAGCCCCAGCATTTT
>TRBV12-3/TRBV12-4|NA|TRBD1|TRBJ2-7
CASRTGVREEQYF
TGTGCCAGCAGAACAGGGGTCAGAGAAGAGCAGTACTTC
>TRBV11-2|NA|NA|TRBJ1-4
CASSLVKGINEKLFF
TGTGCCAGCAGCTTAGTTAAGGGGATTAATGAAAAACTGTTTTTT
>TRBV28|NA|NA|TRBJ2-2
CASSSPGATGELFF
TGTGCCAGCAGCAGCCCAGGGGCCACCGGGGAGCTGTTTTTT
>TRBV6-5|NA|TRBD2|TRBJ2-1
CASTLKGGGAVEQFF
TGTGCCAGCACCTTAAAAGGCGGGGGGGCCGTTGAGCAGTTCTTC
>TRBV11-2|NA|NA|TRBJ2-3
CASSSRTGKGTDTQYF
TGTGCCAGCAGCTCCCGAACAGGGAAGGGCACAGATACGCAGTATTTT
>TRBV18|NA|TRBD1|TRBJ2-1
CASSPPGQVLGNEQFF
TGTGCCAGCTCACCACCCGGACAGGTACTCGGCAATGAGCAGTTCTTC
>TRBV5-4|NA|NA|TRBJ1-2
CASSSTVTVDGYTF
TGTGCCAGCAGTTCGACAGTGACCGTTGATGGCTACACCTTC
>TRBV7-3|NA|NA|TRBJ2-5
CASSSEAGETQYF
TGTGCCAGCAGTTCCGAGGCCGGAGAGACCCAGTACTTC
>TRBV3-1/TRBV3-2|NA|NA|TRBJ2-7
CASSPLGGEQYF
TGTGCCAGCAGCCCCCTCGGCGGGGAGCAGTACTTC
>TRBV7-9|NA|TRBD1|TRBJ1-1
CASSFWTGEEAFF
TGTGCCAGCAGCTTTTGGACAGGGGAAGAAGCTTTCTTT
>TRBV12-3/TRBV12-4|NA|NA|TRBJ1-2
CASIQGYGYGYTF
TGTGCCAGCATTCAGGGTTACGGCTATGGCTACACCTTC
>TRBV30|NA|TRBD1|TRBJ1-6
CAWSDDRVGNSPLHF
TGTGCCTGGAGCGATGACAGGGTCGGTAATTCACCCCTCCACTTT
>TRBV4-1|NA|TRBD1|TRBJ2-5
CASSRFPGQQETQYF
TGCGCCAGCAGCCGCTTTCCGGGACAGCAAGAGACCCAGTACTTC
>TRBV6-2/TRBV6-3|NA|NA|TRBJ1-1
CASSAKGGQAFF
TGTGCCAGCAGCGCTAAGGGGGGGCAAGCTTTCTTT
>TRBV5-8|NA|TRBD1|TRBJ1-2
CASSHGQGLGGYTF
TGTGCCAGCTCACATGGACAGGGTTTGGGCGGCTACACCTTC